Listed below are T cell receptor beta chains from one sample, sequenced in a study of blood T cell repertoires in COVID-19. Assay used: immunoSEQ multiplex PCR; TCRdb lists only in-frame clones, some missing. The table shows under 200,000 clones, with less than 85% occurring only once. The sample was peripheral blood. The receptor set was obtained from a woman in her fifties or sixties with COVID-19, enrolled during active disease. The CDR3 runs from the conserved cysteine through the conserved F or W.

cdr3_aa: CASTPGGYYGYTF; j_call: TRBJ1-2; v_call: TRBV5-6
cdr3_aa: CASSLEGGADNEQFF; j_call: TRBJ2-1; v_call: TRBV5-1
cdr3_aa: CASSPNRDGAEAFF; j_call: TRBJ1-1; v_call: TRBV18
cdr3_aa: CASSLGVEGQRYGYTF; j_call: TRBJ1-2; v_call: TRBV5-4
cdr3_aa: CASSPDRENRGEQYF; j_call: TRBJ2-7; v_call: TRBV6-4
cdr3_aa: CASILPPDRVTLRYGYTF; j_call: TRBJ1-2; v_call: TRBV5-1
cdr3_aa: CASSDDRGGEKLFF; j_call: TRBJ1-4; v_call: TRBV6-1
cdr3_aa: CASSQSSGRMNTGELFF; j_call: TRBJ2-2; v_call: TRBV3-1/TRBV3-2
cdr3_aa: CASSLGPGGYTF; j_call: TRBJ1-2; v_call: TRBV7-2
cdr3_aa: CASGNGLRGEQFF; j_call: TRBJ2-1; v_call: TRBV12-5
cdr3_aa: CATSRDSAGLNEKLFF; j_call: TRBJ1-4; v_call: TRBV15
cdr3_aa: CASSLINYGYTF; j_call: TRBJ1-2; v_call: TRBV12-3/TRBV12-4
cdr3_aa: CASSRDRMNEKLFF; j_call: TRBJ1-4; v_call: TRBV5-1
cdr3_aa: CAWSLGQFHSANTEAFF; j_call: TRBJ1-1; v_call: TRBV30
cdr3_aa: CAVNRVGSTGELFF; j_call: TRBJ2-2; v_call: TRBV6-1
cdr3_aa: CASSLDRNTGELFF; j_call: TRBJ2-2; v_call: TRBV5-1
cdr3_aa: CATSRQEGTGAYEQYF; j_call: TRBJ2-7; v_call: TRBV23-1
cdr3_aa: CASSQPARGSPLHF; j_call: TRBJ1-6; v_call: TRBV3-1/TRBV3-2
cdr3_aa: CASSPRAGGPFNEQFF; j_call: TRBJ2-1; v_call: TRBV5-4
cdr3_aa: CASSRTGGTEAFF; j_call: TRBJ1-1; v_call: TRBV14
cdr3_aa: CASSEARTGDGYTF; j_call: TRBJ1-2; v_call: TRBV6-1
cdr3_aa: CASSNGVPRGSNQPQHF; j_call: TRBJ1-5; v_call: TRBV19
cdr3_aa: CASRPAGGQSYEQYF; j_call: TRBJ2-7; v_call: TRBV5-6
cdr3_aa: CAAQDVPQETQYF; j_call: TRBJ2-5; v_call: TRBV2
cdr3_aa: CSASTASGSFDTQYF; j_call: TRBJ2-3; v_call: TRBV20-1
cdr3_aa: CATWDRVNSPLHF; j_call: TRBJ1-6; v_call: TRBV28
cdr3_aa: CASRMDRGYGYTF; j_call: TRBJ1-2; v_call: TRBV25-1
cdr3_aa: CASSPNLQGQGRGYTF; j_call: TRBJ1-2; v_call: TRBV11-1
cdr3_aa: CASSLSGIYSGNTIYF; j_call: TRBJ1-3; v_call: TRBV5-1
cdr3_aa: CASHRTGVNQPQHF; j_call: TRBJ1-5; v_call: TRBV28